The table lists the clone carrying this TCR beta chain with a few counts. Its antigen is undetermined. This entry belongs to a study of blood T cells in healthy people across ages. It was with a sample-barcoded 5' primer and a J-beta primer mix that a second PCR of about 6 to 11 cycles was run. TCRdb recomputed calls from the 5' RACE reads with MiXCR, one row per CDR3 protein. The sample has roughly 1,100,000 distinct CDR3 sequences, around 25% seen once. Germline V gene data show CDR1 as LNHNV and CDR2 as YYDKDF (reference sequence). The CDR3 totals 13 residues. V lost 5 bases to trimming and J lost 3 bases, with 9 bases between them. Study-wide results and limits: Donor CMV infection status was unknown, possibly confounding age-related changes in expanded clonotypes.

These sequences were also reported in another study, on T cells of mothers and their children.

The TCR was taken from a girl aged 2 to 9 in good health. The chain recombines TRBV15 with TRBJ2-3, with D possibly TRBD2 on 6 matching bases. The sequencing input was blood. CDR3 DNA sequence: TGTGCCACCAGCCCGGGAGCAACAGATACGCAGTATTTT. Translation: CATSPGATDTQYF.